Following are 29 T cell receptor beta chains from one sample sequenced in a study of T cell responses to AZD1222 COVID-19 vaccine. Data came from immunoSEQ multiplex PCR; TCRdb stores just in-frame clones and leaves some out. The sample holds roughly 81,000 clones, around nine tenths seen once. Sample: peripheral blood, taken on day 0 of AZD1222 vaccination. The receptor source for this set is an adult in good health.

This clone was counted a single time. The rearrangement links TRBV12-3 or TRBV12-4 to TRBJ1-1; D gene uncertain. Trimming shortened V by 7 bases and J by 4 bases, and 13 bases separated the two germline ends. This CDR3 contains 13 residues. The CDR3 is CASTEGVITEAFF. Written as DNA, the CDR3 is TGTGCCAGCACCGAGGGAGTAATCACTGAAGCTTTCTTT.

This clone was observed once. The V call is TRBV5-1, the J call TRBJ1-2; D is possibly TRBD1 (5 bases). In germline, CDR1 is SGHRS, CDR2 YFSETQ. Trimming left V 0 bases short and J 8 bases short, with 14 bases between. The CDR3 has 14 residues. CDR3 in amino acids: CASSLAGDSRGYTF. The CDR3 DNA reads as TGCGCCAGCAGCTTGGCCGGAGACAGCCGAGGCTACACCTTC.

V and J are TRBV2 and TRBJ1-1, with TRBD1 identical over 8 bases. Germline assignment: CDR1 SNHLY and CDR2 FYNNEI. The J segment lost 5 bases and the V segment lost 8 bases, leaving 13 bases of the junction unmatched. The CDR3 is 15 residues long. CDR3 loop: CASHRQGMVETEAFF. In DNA, the CDR3 is TGTGCCAGCCATAGACAGGGGATGGTGGAGACTGAAGCTTTCTTT.

J is TRBJ2-3 and V is TRBV2, with 7 nucleotides matching TRBD2. CDR3 length equals 15 residues. Germline V CDR1 and CDR2: SNHLY, FYNNEI. The V and J ends lost 6 bases and 2 bases, in that order; junction bases with no gene match: 8. CDR3 coding DNA: TGTGCCAGCAGCCGTAGCGGGCAATACACAGATACGCAGTATTTT. This codes for CASSRSGQYTDTQYF. Using reference TRBV2 and TRBJ2-3 for the parts outside the CDR3, the full variable domain is EPEVTQTPSHQVTQMGQEVILRCVPISNHLYFYWYRQILGQKVEFLVSFYNNEISEKSEIFDDQFSVERPDGSNFTLKIRSTKLEDSAMYFCASSRSGQYTDTQYFGPGTRLTVL.

CDR3 nucleotides: TGTGCCAGCAACCCGACAGGGGGCTTACCTTATGGCTACACCTTC. Translated, it gives CASNPTGGLPYGYTF. This sequence joins TRBV3-1 (or the pseudogene TRBV3-2) and TRBJ1-2; 10 bases are a match to TRBD1. The CDR3 totals 15 residues. V trimming: 7 bases; J trimming: 5 bases; junction bases outside the gene matches: 10. The germline V gene has CDR1 LGHDT and CDR2 YNNKEL (reference sequence).

The DNA of the CDR3 is TGCGCCAGCAGCTTTGAGGGCCGTGGGGACGAGCAGTACTTC. Protein product: CASSFEGRGDEQYF. The chain joins TRBV5-1 to TRBJ2-7, with a possible D match to TRBD2 (5 bases). The CDR3 is 14 amino acids. Per the germline V gene, CDR1 is SGHRS and CDR2 is YFSETQ. Trimming removed 2 bases at V and 5 bases at J, with 14 bases between.

This chain uses TRBV24-1 with TRBJ1-2; D is possibly TRBD1 (5 bases). CDR1 is KGHDR, CDR2 SFDVKD, per germline. V lost 3 bases and J lost 7, with 11 bases in between. There are 13 residues in the CDR3. Here the CDR3 reads CATSDRQGGGYTF. Written as DNA, the CDR3 is TGTGCCACCAGTGATCGCCAGGGTGGTGGCTACACCTTC.

This clone was seen only a few times. CDR3 DNA sequence: TGTGCCAGTAGGACGTCGTACGTCGCTGAAGCTTTCTTT. Its translation is CASRTSYVAEAFF. The chain recombines TRBV19 with TRBJ1-1; D remains unclear. This CDR3 is built from 13 residues. Germline CDR1 and CDR2: LNHDA and SQIVND (reference sequence). Trimming took 6 bases from V and 6 from J, leaving 14 bases between them.

V is TRBV27 and J is TRBJ1-2, with no clear D. Trimming removed 6 bases at V and 1 base at J, with 21 bases between. The CDR3 has 17 amino acids. Germline assignment: CDR1 MNHEY and CDR2 SMNVEV (reference sequence). CDR3 region: CASREQGSLAFNYGYTF. In DNA form, the CDR3 reads TGTGCCAGCAGGGAACAAGGTTCGCTTGCTTTTAACTATGGCTACACCTTC.

The V gene is TRBV12-3 or TRBV12-4, the J gene TRBJ1-6, with D possibly being TRBD1 (5 bases). V was pared by 7 bases and J by 7 bases, with 8 bases between. The CDR3 contains 12 residues. The CDR3 sequence is CASNGGNSPLHF. DNA for the CDR3: TGTGCCAGCAACGGGGGGAATTCACCCCTCCACTTT.

The V and J genes are TRBV6-5 and TRBJ1-5; a possible D gene is TRBD1 (5 bases). V was pared by 6 bases and J by 1 base, with 10 bases between. This CDR3 spans 14 amino acids. Germline V lookup: CDR1 MNHEY, CDR2 SVGAGI. This CDR3 reads CASSPWDSNQPQHF. The CDR3 nucleotides are TGTGCCAGCAGCCCATGGGACAGCAATCAGCCCCAGCATTTT.

The V and J genes are TRBV5-4 and TRBJ2-1; no definite D call. The CDR3 spans 16 residues. V lost 0 bases, J lost 5 bases, and 15 bases lay in between. CDR1 SGHNT and CDR2 YYREEE come from the germline V gene (reference sequence). The chain's CDR3 is CASSLARNTLDNEQFF. CDR3 DNA sequence: TGTGCCAGCAGCTTGGCTAGGAATACGTTGGACAATGAGCAGTTCTTC. The variable domain in full, completed from reference TRBV5-4 and TRBJ2-1, reads ETGVTQSPTHLIKTRGQQVTLRCSSQSGHNTVSWYQQALGQGPQFIFQYYREEENGRGNFPPRFSGLQFPNYSSELNVNALELDDSALYLCASSLARNTLDNEQFFGPGTRLTVL.

The V call is TRBV3-1 (or the pseudogene TRBV3-2), the J call TRBJ2-2, with D uncertain. Germline CDR1 and CDR2: LGHDT and YNNKEL (reference sequence). V gave up 7 bases and J gave up 6 bases, with 6 bases separating them. The CDR3 covers 11 residues. CDR3 nucleotide sequence: TGTGCCAGCACCTCTTCCGGGGAGCTGTTTTTT. Translated, it gives CASTSSGELFF.

This chain joins TRBV6-6 and TRBJ1-1; D gene ambiguous. Germline CDR1 is MNHNY and CDR2 is SVGAGI (reference sequence). With 6 bases removed from V and 4 bases from J, the gap between germline ends came to 6 bases. This CDR3 comprises 11 residues. The CDR3 DNA is TGTGCCAGCAGCTCCTCCACTGAAGCTTTCTTT. Its translation: CASSSSTEAFF.

This chain uses TRBV25-1 with TRBJ1-1, with D maybe TRBD1 (6 bases). The CDR3 consists of 15 residues. V gave up 6 bases and J gave up 2 bases, with 16 bases separating them. Germline V gene data show CDR1 as MGHDK and CDR2 as SYGVNS. CDR3 nucleotides: TGTGCCAGCAGACACGGGACACGACTCAACACTGAAGCTTTCTTT. Amino acid sequence: CASRHGTRLNTEAFF. The entire variable domain, with the rest obtained from reference TRBV25-1 and TRBJ1-1, is as follows: EADIYQTPRYLVIGTGKKITLECSQTMGHDKMYWYQQDPGMELHLIHYSYGVNSTEKGDLSSESTVSRIRTEHFPLTLESARPSHTSQYLCASRHGTRLNTEAFFGQGTRLTVV.

This clone was picked up a small number of times. The CDR3 is CASGGLSRSTGELFF. For the CDR3, the DNA is TGTGCCAGCGGGGGACTATCCAGAAGTACCGGGGAGCTGTTTTTT. The rearrangement links TRBV2 to TRBJ2-2; 7 nucleotides match TRBD2. Germline assignment: CDR1 SNHLY and CDR2 FYNNEI. J lost 5 bases, V lost 8 bases, and 11 bases had no gene match. The CDR3 loop spans 15 amino acids. Full variable domain (outside the CDR3, taken from reference TRBV2 and TRBJ2-2): EPEVTQTPSHQVTQMGQEVILRCVPISNHLYFYWYRQILGQKVEFLVSFYNNEISEKSEIFDDQFSVERPDGSNFTLKIRSTKLEDSAMYFCASGGLSRSTGELFFGEGSRLTVL.

This clone was observed a few times. CDR3 in DNA: TGTGCCAGCAGACGGACGGGAACAGGGGGGACTGAAAAACTGTTTTTT. Its translation is CASRRTGTGGTEKLFF. This chain connects TRBV28 to TRBJ1-4; 8 nucleotides agree with TRBD1. The germline CDR1 and CDR2 sequences are MDHEN and SYDVKM. Trimming at V came to 6 bases and at J to 7 bases, leaving 13 bases not matched to a gene. CDR3 length: 16 amino acids.

This chain joins TRBV30 and TRBJ1-4; D may be TRBD1 (5 bases). Trimming removed 5 bases from V and 8 bases from J, with 15 bases in between. Germline loops: CDR1 GTSNPN, CDR2 SVGIG (reference sequence). CDR3 length equals 13 residues. Written as DNA, the CDR3 is TGTGCCTGGGGGACCGGGACGGAAGAAAAACTGTTTTTT. Translation: CAWGTGTEEKLFF.

This clone was seen a few times. This sequence joins TRBV27 and TRBJ1-1; 8 positions match TRBD1. The CDR3 runs 14 residues. Germline V CDR1 and CDR2: MNHEY, SMNVEV (reference sequence). After removal of 6 bases from V and 0 bases from J, the junction contained 3 bases not matched to a gene. The chain's CDR3 is CASSRGQVNTEAFF. The DNA of the CDR3 is TGTGCCAGCAGCCGGGGACAGGTGAACACTGAAGCTTTCTTT.

The genes are TRBV6-1 and TRBJ1-5; D is unclear. Germline V gene sequence: CDR1 MNHNS, CDR2 SASEGT. Trimming cost V 3 bases and J 9 bases, with 12 bases left between them. This CDR3 is built from 13 residues. The CDR3 is CASSEGLGTPQHF. The CDR3 DNA reads TGTGCCAGCAGTGAGGGCTTGGGTACGCCCCAGCATTTT.

This clone was observed once. The gene calls are TRBV7-8 and TRBJ2-5, with no clear D. The CDR3 runs 11 residues. The V end lost 2 bases, the J end lost 5 bases, and 3 bases lay between the germline ends. In germline, CDR1 is SGHVS, CDR2 FQNEAQ. CDR3 in amino acids: CASSLKETQYF. DNA for the CDR3: TGTGCCAGCAGCTTAAAGGAGACCCAGTACTTC.

The V call is TRBV4-1, the J call TRBJ1-2; D might be TRBD1 (5 bases). The CDR3 covers 15 residues. Deletions cut 4 bases from V and 3 bases from J, with 15 bases between. Germline values: CDR1 MGHRA, CDR2 YSYEKL. CDR3 sequence: CASSPMGGADYGYTF. DNA of the CDR3: TGCGCCAGCAGCCCTATGGGAGGGGCCGACTATGGCTACACCTTC.

Only a few counts were recorded for this clone. The gene calls are TRBV20-1 and TRBJ2-7, with TRBD1 matching over 8 bases. The germline V gene encodes CDR1 DFQATT and CDR2 SNEGSKA (reference sequence). The CDR3 runs 14 residues. V lost 3 bases, J lost 0 bases, and 4 bases stayed unmatched. The chain's CDR3 is CSASRTGSSYEQYF. The CDR3 DNA is TGCAGTGCTAGTAGGACAGGGAGCTCCTACGAGCAGTACTTC.

The V call is TRBV28, the J call TRBJ2-3; 7 bases map to TRBD2. Losses at the gene ends were 2 bases for V and 0 bases for J; bases not matched to a gene: 5. The germline V gene has CDR1 MDHEN and CDR2 SYDVKM. The CDR3 extends over 16 amino acids. The CDR3: CASSLGLVTSTDTQYF. The CDR3, as DNA: TGTGCCAGCAGTTTAGGACTAGTGACAAGCACAGATACGCAGTATTTT.

This chain's CDR3 is CASSLVSNSYNEQFF. The DNA for the CDR3 is TGTGCCAGCAGCTTAGTCTCCAACTCCTACAATGAGCAGTTCTTC. The V and J genes are TRBV7-6 and TRBJ2-1; D not resolved. This CDR3 is 15 amino acids long. V shed 1 base and J shed 0 bases, with 7 bases lying between them. CDR1 is SGHVS, CDR2 FNYEAQ, per germline.

The chain is built from TRBV7-8 and TRBJ1-5; possible D gene TRBD1, 5 bases. The CDR3 is made up of 13 amino acids. V was cut by 0 bases and J by 7 bases, with 7 bases left in between. Germline CDR1 reads SGHVS; CDR2 reads FQNEAQ. The CDR3 region is CASSLARDQPQHF. In DNA, the CDR3 is TGTGCCAGCAGCTTAGCAAGGGACCAGCCCCAGCATTTT.

The V gene is TRBV28, the J gene TRBJ2-5; D uncertain. CDR1 MDHEN and CDR2 SYDVKM come from the germline V gene. Trimming left V 7 bases short and J 0 bases short, with 18 bases between. This CDR3 has 16 amino acids. The CDR3 nucleotides read TGTGCCAGCAACGATCCCAGAGGACGGCACCAAGAGACCCAGTACTTC. This encodes CASNDPRGRHQETQYF.

The chain combines TRBV28 with TRBJ1-1; no firm D call. Trimming stripped 4 bases from V and 0 bases from J, with 9 bases between. Germline assignment: CDR1 MDHEN and CDR2 SYDVKM. The CDR3 loop spans 14 amino acids. The CDR3 sequence is CASSSPALNTEAFF. The CDR3 DNA reads TGTGCCAGCAGTTCCCCGGCGCTGAACACTGAAGCTTTCTTT.

The chain is built from TRBV27 and TRBJ1-3; no reliable D call. The CDR3 length is 15 residues. The germline V and J ends were trimmed by 5 bases and 0 bases, with 11 bases remaining between them. Germline-derived CDR1 and CDR2 are MNHEY and SMNVEV (reference sequence). CDR3 loop: CASSRRRNSGNTIYF. In DNA, the CDR3 is TGTGCCAGCAGTAGACGGAGGAACTCTGGAAACACCATATATTTT.